These 5 T cell receptor beta chains originate from one sample sequenced in a study of T cells in Graves' hyperthyroidism and ophthalmopathy. What was amplified from RNA transcripts were TCR beta CDR3 regions. The HTBI primer set was used in a first-round RT-PCR of the TCR CDR3. MiXCR, applied by TCRdb to the multiplex PCR reads, yields one record per CDR3 protein. The sample holds approximately 360,000 distinct CDR3 sequences; about 15% are singletons and the top ten take roughly 25%. The sample consisted of blood. These receptors were taken from a woman younger than 30 with Graves' hyperthyroidism that later progressed to Graves' ophthalmopathy.

This clonotype was seen a single time. The chain couples TRBV14 to TRBJ1-1; D not certain. Germline CDR1 SGHDN, CDR2 FVKESK. This CDR3 has 12 amino acids. Trimming took 3 bases from V and 8 from J, leaving 10 bases between them. CDR3 loop: CASSQGSSEAFF. The CDR3 DNA reads TGTGCCAGCAGCCAGGGCAGTTCCGAAGCTTTCTTT.

The chain joins TRBV10-1 to TRBJ2-3, with D uncertain. Germline CDR1 is WNHNN and CDR2 is SYGVQD (reference sequence). The CDR3 has 14 residues. Trimming removed 0 bases from V and 3 bases from J, with 7 bases in between. The CDR3 sequence: CASSESVLTDTQYF. The CDR3 DNA reads as TGCGCCAGCAGTGAGTCTGTTCTAACAGATACGCAGTATTTT.

The table lists this clonotype with a few counts. The CDR3 sequence is CASSTSRQGTSSGYTF. The CDR3 DNA is TGTGCCAGCAGCACGAGCCGTCAGGGGACCTCGAGTGGCTACACCTTC. V and J are TRBV7-9 and TRBJ1-2; a possible D gene is TRBD1 (6 bases). Germline V CDR1 and CDR2: SEHNR, FQNEAQ (reference sequence). V shed 5 bases and J shed 7 bases, with 23 bases lying between them. The CDR3 has 16 residues. Full variable domain (outside the CDR3, taken from reference TRBV7-9 and TRBJ1-2): DTGVSQNPRHKITKRGQNVTFRCDPISEHNRLYWYRQTLGQGPEFLTYFQNEAQLEKSRLLSDRFSAERPKGSFSTLEIQRTEQGDSAMYLCASSTSRQGTSSGYTFGSGTRLTVV.

This clonotype has a handful of counts. This CDR3 reads CASSIGQENIQYF. CDR3 DNA sequence: TGTGCCAGCAGTATCGGACAGGAAAACATTCAGTACTTC. The gene calls are TRBV28 and TRBJ2-4, with 7 bases fitting TRBD1. The CDR3 runs 13 residues. V lost 5 bases, J lost 5 bases, and 3 bases stayed unmatched. CDR1 and CDR2 (germline): MDHEN, SYDVKM.

A note on this clonotype: A much larger clonotype is one base distant, so this may be a read error. The chain combines TRBV11-2 with TRBJ2-5; 8 bases match TRBD1. There are 16 residues in the CDR3. The J segment lost 2 bases and the V segment lost 6 bases, leaving 11 bases of the junction unmatched. From germline, CDR1 is SGHAT and CDR2 FQNNGV. CDR3 coding DNA: TGTGCCAGCAGTAGGGAACAGGGGGTTGGTCAAGAGACCCAGTACTTC. It specifies CASSREQGVGQETQYF.